This TCR beta chain was sequenced in a study of blood T cell repertoires in COVID-19. This clone was recorded once. The same CDR3 also results from other DNA sequences found in this sample. Method: immunoSEQ multiplex PCR; TCRdb's copy keeps in-frame clones and lacks some. Of a few hundred thousand clones in the sample, approximately 83% were seen once. Recruits, aged roughly 18 to 95 years, lived in 25 or so US areas. Sequencing was performed on PBMCs or T cells enriched from blood (not recorded which). This TCR came from a man between 25 and 39 years old who had recovered from COVID-19.

The CDR3 is CASSYSGTGFGYTF. CDR3 coding DNA: TGTGCCAGCAGTTACTCCGGGACAGGGTTTGGCTACACCTTC. J is TRBJ1-2 and V is TRBV6-5; 9 bases agree with TRBD1. Germline values: CDR1 MNHEY, CDR2 SVGAGI. Unmatched junction bases numbered 3, after V lost 0 bases and J lost 7 bases. The CDR3 is 14 amino acids.